This TCR beta chain was obtained from a study of T cell responses to AZD1222 COVID-19 vaccine. The repertoire was sequenced with immunoSEQ multiplex PCR; TCRdb's copy has only in-frame clones and lacks some. The sample records some 130,000 clones, 85% to 90% being singletons. This clone came up once. The source is an adult in good health. The input for sequencing was peripheral blood, taken on day 0 of AZD1222 vaccination.

CDR3 residues: CASSRKETQYF. CDR3 nucleotides: TGTGCCAGCAGCCGCAAAGAGACCCAGTACTTC. The rearrangement links TRBV7-2 to TRBJ2-5, with D unclear. Trimming took off 5 bases at V and 3 bases at J, with 4 bases between the two ends. This CDR3 region has 11 residues. Germline CDR1 is SGHTA and CDR2 is FQGNSA.